This T cell receptor delta chain stems from a study of delta chains in infants with herpesvirus infections (dated by TCRdb to about 2023). At the level of the whole study: From birth, the study prospectively followed a Ugandan infant birth cohort to characterize gammadelta T cell responses to primary cytomegalovirus (CMV) infection. The study looked for a public fetal Vdelta1/Vgamma8 gammadelta TCR clonotype in infants infected with CMV after birth. Previously published Belgian fetal and cord blood gammadelta TCR data were included only for comparison and were not generated in this cohort. Blood samples from the infants were grouped into approximate ages of 1.5, 4, 8 and 12 months. gammadelta TCRs were sequenced from PBMC obtained from under 20 CMV-infected infants (one congenitally infected) and eight or nine CMV-uninfected infants for whom sufficient sample was available. On the study overall, not on this receptor specifically: The public clonotype was detected only at the first time point after infection and was not found in uninfected infants or in infants infected after 120 days. The authors acknowledged a small sample size and a lack of race- or environment-matched controls, because almost all Ugandans acquire CMV before adulthood. In CMV-uninfected infants, the public clonotype might still exist at levels below the detection limit. Of some 19 CMV-infected infants, several carried the public Vdelta1 clonotype: the congenitally infected infant plus three who were infected postnatally before 120 days of age. The frequency of the public clonotype among Vdelta1 cells appeared to be inversely correlated with age at infection and fell quickly, apparently not lasting beyond roughly two months.

This clone is regarded as large (0.1 to 1%). Its antigen is not yet known. No clone much larger than this one lies a single base away; base qualities are absent. The library was made by RT-PCR. To generate TCR cDNA, RNA from PBMC was reverse transcribed using SuperScript II together with primers specific for the gamma chain and the delta chain. The cDNA was purified with AMPure XP beads, then amplified and indexed with Illumina adapters using the Nextera XT Index Kit. Sequencing of gammadelta TCR libraries was carried out on an Illumina MiSeq using a V2 300-cycle kit. The source study handled its data this way. Using MiXCR v2.1.12, CDR3 sequences were assembled, and reads were mapped onto D, J and V genes obtained from GenBank. VDJtools v1.2.1 was used to analyze the repertoires of the CDR3 clonotypes. Identical DNA sequences were merged into single rows after TCRdb reprocessed the public reads with CATT. It is TCRdb's table, rather than the study itself, that gives the V and J calls and clone size. The sample table contains under 900 delta-chain clones; only one count was recorded for around 35% of them. 24% of the sample belongs to the ten largest clones.

Pregnant women receiving prenatal care in Kampala, Uganda, were recruited, and the infants of these women were enrolled, with documentation of maternal HIV status required. Families received weekly visits, and collection of infant clinical information, oral swabs and peripheral blood began at 6 weeks of age and continued every 4 months after that. Blood was collected in heparin tubes, and PBMC were isolated by Ficoll-Paque density gradient centrifugation and cryopreserved. Per the germline V gene, TSWWSYY is the CDR1 and QGS is the CDR2. Trimming leaves V shorter by 2 bases and J shorter by 0 bases, with the junction holding 27 bases beyond the gene matches. Measured from the cysteine to the phenylalanine, the CDR3 is 26 residues long. Of the read, only the CDR3 DNA is kept; its 78 bases are in frame from base 1.

Recombination linked TRDV1 to TRDJ3; TRDD3 fits 8 bases in the junction. This TCR came from a human donor who was a Ugandan infant, either HIV-exposed or HIV-unexposed (not recorded which). This material consisted of peripheral blood, taken at time point 2 of longitudinal follow-up. The CDR3 reads as follows: CALGERIDRKSYWGEAGSWDTRQMFF. The bases read TGTGCTCTTGGGGAAAGGATAGACCGAAAATCGTACTGGGGGGAGGCCGGCTCCTGGGACACCCGACAGATGTTTTTC.